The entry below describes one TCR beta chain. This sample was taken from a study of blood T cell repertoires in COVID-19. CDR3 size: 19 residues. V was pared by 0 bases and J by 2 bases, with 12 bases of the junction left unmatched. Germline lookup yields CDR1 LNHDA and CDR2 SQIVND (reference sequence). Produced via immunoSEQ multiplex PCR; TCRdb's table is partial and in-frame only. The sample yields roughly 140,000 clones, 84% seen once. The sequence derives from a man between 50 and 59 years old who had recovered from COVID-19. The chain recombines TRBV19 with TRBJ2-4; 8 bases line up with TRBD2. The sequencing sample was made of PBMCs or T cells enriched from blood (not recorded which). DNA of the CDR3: TGTGCCAGTAGTATAGATAATAGCGGGGCCCTCGGGACCAAAAACATTCAGTACTTC. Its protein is CASSIDNSGALGTKNIQYF.